The clone carrying this TCR beta chain was seen once. The data were taken from a study of blood T cell repertoires in COVID-19. Study background: There were acute and convalescent COVID-19 samples, and they came from the United States, Italy and Spain. PBMCs, B-cell-depleted T cells, or T cells provided the cDNA or gDNA that made up the material.

As processed by the authors: Amplification from reference gene primers served as the basis for estimated nucleated cell counts. The data were produced by immunoSEQ multiplex PCR, yet TCRdb's version contains in-frame clones alone and is incomplete. That table supplies the V and J calls and clone size; D and trimming were determined from the DNA. The table records about 54,000 clones, about 85% of them present only once. This TCR came from a man aged 45-65 years with acute or convalescent COVID-19. Source material: peripheral blood.

This CDR3 reads CASSVALGGGGRTYEQYF. For the CDR3, the DNA is TGTGCCAGCAGCGTAGCCCTCGGTGGGGGGGGTAGAACCTACGAGCAGTACTTC. The rearrangement joins TRBV9 to TRBJ2-7; TRBD2 aligns across 7 bases. V shed 0 bases and J 2 bases; nucleotides not matched to a gene: 14. This CDR3 comprises 18 residues. Per the germline V gene, CDR1 is SGDLS and CDR2 is YYNGEE.